Below are 28 T cell receptor beta chains sequenced from a single sample in a study of T cells after yellow fever vaccination (dated by TCRdb to about 2019). The meaning of the sample's treatment or condition label: live attenuated yellow fever vaccine strain. Library generation was performed with 5' RACE. Sequencing relied on an Illumina HiSeq 2500. TCRdb applied fastp at Q25 and MiXCR to the public reads, then kept only in-frame beta chains. Each CDR3 protein gets just one entry, which takes the most common genes and DNA from the rows behind it. The sample table lists more than 55,000 distinct CDR3 sequences, approximately 7.4% of them with a count of one. The ten top clones hold 36% of the sample. The specimen comprised CD8+ T cells sorted from PBMCs, sampled 15 days after the yellow fever booster vaccination. The receptors stem from a man aged 25 to 40 who received the YFV17D yellow fever vaccine.

The table lists this clonotype with many counts. The chain is built from TRBV20-1 and TRBJ2-2, with a tentative D call TRBD1 (6 bases). The ends were cut back, 1 base at V and 3 bases at J, with 12 bases in the middle. In germline, CDR1 is DFQATT, CDR2 SNEGSKA (reference sequence). The CDR3 sequence is 15 residues long. The CDR3 sequence is CSARGTGFDTGELFF. DNA for the CDR3: TGCAGTGCTAGAGGTACAGGGTTTGACACCGGGGAGCTGTTTTTT.

This clonotype was seen many times. The chain links TRBV28 to TRBJ1-6; maybe TRBD1 (5 bases). The V end lost 7 bases, the J end lost 7 bases, and 14 bases lay between the germline ends. Germline CDR1 and CDR2: MDHEN and SYDVKM. The CDR3 length is 14 residues. The CDR3 protein is CASKRGSRNSPLHF. The CDR3 region has the DNA TGTGCCAGCAAACGGGGCAGTAGAAATTCACCCCTCCACTTT. Combining the CDR3 with reference TRBV28 and TRBJ1-6 gives the whole variable domain DVKVTQSSRYLVKRTGEKVFLECVQDMDHENMFWYRQDPGLGLRLIYFSYDVKMKEKGDIPEGYSVSREKKERFSLILESASTNQTSMYLCASKRGSRNSPLHFGNGTRLTVT.

This clonotype was found many times. The V gene is TRBV29-1, the J gene TRBJ2-2; D ambiguous. V was shortened by 4 bases and J by 5 bases, with 8 bases between the two germline ends. CDR1 SQVTM and CDR2 ANQGSEA come from the germline V gene. The CDR3 is 12 residues long. The CDR3 nucleotides read TGCAGCGTTGTAGGTTGGACCGGGGAGCTGTTTTTT. It translates to CSVVGWTGELFF.

Concerning this clonotype: A much larger clone lies a single base off, so this may be a read error. The V gene is TRBV29-1, the J gene TRBJ1-2; D ambiguous. V was clipped by 4 bases and J by 2 bases, with 14 bases between them. Germline CDR1 SQVTM, CDR2 ANQGSEA. The CDR3 has 14 amino acids. This CDR3 is CSVALDGRNYGYTF. CDR3 nucleotides: TGCAGCGTTGCCTTAGATGGCAGAAACTATGGCTACACCTTC.

This clonotype was recorded at least ten times. This chain connects TRBV7-2 to TRBJ2-7; possible D gene TRBD2, 7 bases. Germline V lookup: CDR1 SGHTA, CDR2 FQGNSA. V was clipped by 5 bases and J by 3 bases, with 17 bases between them. This CDR3 is 15 amino acids long. For the CDR3, the DNA is TGTGCCAGCAGCCAGGGGTCTAGCGGAAACTACGAGCAGTACTTC. It codes for CASSQGSSGNYEQYF.

The table lists this clonotype with many counts. The chain recombines TRBV19 with TRBJ2-1, with a tentative D call TRBD2 (5 bases). V was clipped by 5 bases and J by 9 bases, with 11 bases between them. Germline lookup yields CDR1 LNHDA and CDR2 SQIVND (reference sequence). The CDR3 consists of 12 residues. CDR3 coding DNA: TGTGCCAGTAGTCCGGGGATCGCTGAGCAGTTCTTC. Translation gives CASSPGIAEQFF.

This clonotype was counted ten times or more. The rearrangement uses TRBV29-1 and TRBJ2-1, with 11 bases lining up with TRBD2. Germline CDR1 and CDR2: SQVTM and ANQGSEA. V lost 0 bases, J lost 2 bases, and 3 bases stayed unmatched. This CDR3 is built from 16 residues. The CDR3 here is CSVEEGTSGTYNEQFF. CDR3 coding DNA: TGCAGCGTTGAAGAAGGGACTAGCGGTACCTACAATGAGCAGTTCTTC.

This clonotype was detected ten times or more. The rearrangement links TRBV29-1 to TRBJ2-1; maybe TRBD2 (5 bases). This CDR3 is 14 amino acids long. The V and J ends lost 2 bases and 0 bases respectively, with 8 bases between them. Germline V gives CDR1 SQVTM, CDR2 ANQGSEA. Written as DNA, the CDR3 is TGCAGCGTTGAATCGGGGAGCTCCTACAATGAGCAGTTCTTC. Protein product: CSVESGSSYNEQFF.

The chain uses TRBV7-9 and TRBJ2-1; 8 nucleotides match TRBD2. The CDR3 sequence is 17 residues long. V shed 5 bases, J shed 6 bases, and the junction held 15 bases outside the gene matches. From germline, CDR1 is SEHNR and CDR2 FQNEAQ (reference sequence). The CDR3 sequence: CASSPPPASGSPNEQFF. Here the CDR3 DNA reads TGTGCCAGCAGCCCCCCCCCGGCTAGCGGGTCCCCCAATGAGCAGTTCTTC.

In its sample, this clonotype was seen many times. The rearrangement uses TRBV11-2 and TRBJ2-7, with 7 positions matching TRBD2. The germline V gene encodes CDR1 SGHAT and CDR2 FQNNGV. V shed 6 bases, J shed 0 bases, and the junction held 14 bases outside the gene matches. The CDR3 extends over 17 amino acids. CDR3 sequence reads: CASRPSLAEPSSYEQYF. CDR3 bases: TGTGCCAGCAGACCTAGTCTAGCGGAGCCCTCCTCCTACGAGCAGTACTTC.

Ten or more counts support this clonotype. The rearrangement links TRBV20-1 to TRBJ1-2; no firm D call. Trimming cost V 0 bases and J 3 bases, with 14 bases left between them. The CDR3 length is 15 residues. Germline V gene lookup returns CDR1 DFQATT and CDR2 SNEGSKA (reference sequence). The CDR3 sequence: CSARDSSREDYGYTF. CDR3 DNA sequence: TGCAGTGCTAGAGACTCATCCCGGGAAGACTATGGCTACACCTTC.

The chain has TRBV5-1 and TRBJ1-1; D perhaps matches TRBD1 (5 bases). The CDR3 totals 17 residues. Germline V gene lookup returns CDR1 SGHRS and CDR2 YFSETQ. Trimming pared 5 bases from V and 5 bases from J, leaving 25 bases between. The CDR3 region is CASSSFRDGKRGTEAFF. The CDR3 region has the DNA TGCGCCAGCAGTTCTTTTCGGGACGGTAAACGGGGGACTGAAGCTTTCTTT.

This clonotype was counted ten times or more. The rearrangement uses TRBV12-3 or TRBV12-4 and TRBJ2-7, with 10 bases that match TRBD1. CDR3 length: 16 residues. Trimming at V came to 5 bases and at J to 2 bases, leaving 9 bases not matched to a gene. CDR3 amino acids: CASSPHAGTGAYEQYF. The CDR3 nucleotides read TGTGCCAGCAGTCCGCACGCCGGGACAGGGGCCTACGAGCAGTACTTC.

There are many counts of this clonotype. This chain links TRBV3-1 with TRBJ2-1; a weak D match, TRBD2 (5 bases). The V end lost 4 bases, the J end lost 7 bases, and 17 bases lay between the germline ends. CDR3 size: 15 residues. Germline V gene data show CDR1 as LGHDT and CDR2 as YNNKEL (reference sequence). The CDR3 loop is CASSLRRTAQNEQFF. Here the CDR3 DNA reads TGTGCCAGCAGCCTACGTCGGACTGCACAGAATGAGCAGTTCTTC.

In its sample, this clonotype was seen many times. CDR3 DNA sequence: TGTGCCACCAGTGGAAGACTAGCGGGACTTACTAGCAATGAGCAGTTCTTC. It codes for CATSGRLAGLTSNEQFF. The chain joins TRBV24-1 to TRBJ2-1, with 11 bases that match TRBD2. V lost 5 bases to trimming and J lost 6 bases; unmatched junction nucleotides: 11. Germline assignment: CDR1 KGHDR and CDR2 SFDVKD. This CDR3 is built from 17 residues.

The sample holds many counts of this clonotype. CDR3 in DNA: TGCAGTGCTAGCGGCGCGGGAGAATGGGGTGAGCAGTTCTTC. It translates to CSASGAGEWGEQFF. This chain uses TRBV20-1 with TRBJ2-1, with 7 bases matching TRBD2. CDR1 and CDR2 (germline): DFQATT, SNEGSKA (reference sequence). CDR3 length: 14 amino acids. Unmatched junction bases numbered 11, after V lost 3 bases and J lost 9 bases.

The chain links TRBV7-8 to TRBJ1-2, with unresolved D. CDR1 is SGHVS and CDR2 is FQNEAQ in the germline V gene. There are 14 residues in the CDR3. Between the trimmed V and J ends, which lost 5 bases and 4 bases, there was a span of 14 bases. The CDR3 here is CASSLGPHGYGYTF. CDR3 nucleotide sequence: TGTGCCAGCAGCCTTGGGCCGCACGGCTATGGCTACACCTTC.

This clonotype was observed a handful of times. The gene calls are TRBV7-9 and TRBJ1-1; D ambiguous. The V end was cut by 1 base, the J end by 7 bases, with 10 bases between. The CDR3 length is 13 residues. Germline CDR1 reads SEHNR; CDR2 reads FQNEAQ (reference sequence). This CDR3 is CASSLGLQLEAFF. The CDR3 DNA follows: TGTGCCAGCAGCTTAGGCCTGCAACTTGAAGCTTTCTTT. Full variable domain (missing parts from reference TRBV7-9 and TRBJ1-1): DTGVSQNPRHKITKRGQNVTFRCDPISEHNRLYWYRQTLGQGPEFLTYFQNEAQLEKSRLLSDRFSAERPKGSFSTLEIQRTEQGDSAMYLCASSLGLQLEAFFGQGTRLTVV.

This chain links TRBV5-6 with TRBJ2-7, with a weak D call TRBD2 (6 bases). This CDR3 is built from 14 residues. With 3 bases removed from V and 6 bases from J, the gap between germline ends came to 16 bases. In germline, CDR1 is SGHDT, CDR2 YYEEEE. The CDR3 loop is CASSSPGLHGEQYF. The CDR3, as DNA: TGTGCCAGCAGCTCTCCGGGACTTCACGGCGAGCAGTACTTC. The full variable domain, in which reference TRBV5-6 and TRBJ2-7 provide the parts outside the CDR3, is DAGVTQSPTHLIKTRGQQVTLRCSPKSGHDTVSWYQQALGQGPQFIFQYYEEEERQRGNFPDRFSGHQFPNYSSELNVNALLLGDSALYLCASSSPGLHGEQYFGPGTRLTVT.

This clonotype was detected only a few times. V usage is TRBV9 and J usage is TRBJ2-5, with D tentatively TRBD1 or TRBD2 (5 bases each). This CDR3 spans 13 amino acids. Trimming cost V 3 bases and J 5 bases, with 11 bases left between them. Germline CDR1 reads SGDLS; CDR2 reads YYNGEE. The DNA for the CDR3 is TGTGCCAGCAGCGGAGAGGGGCGCGAGACCCAGTACTTC. It encodes CASSGEGRETQYF.

This sequence joins TRBV3-1 and TRBJ2-7; D unresolved. Germline V gene sequence: CDR1 LGHDT, CDR2 YNNKEL (reference sequence). The CDR3 has 13 amino acids. V was clipped by 6 bases and J by 2 bases, with 11 bases between them. CDR3 residues: CASSPKSPYEQYF. The DNA of the CDR3 is TGTGCCAGCAGTCCAAAGAGTCCCTACGAGCAGTACTTC.

V usage is TRBV10-3 and J usage is TRBJ2-6, with D unclear. CDR3 length: 16 amino acids. Germline assignment: CDR1 ENHRY and CDR2 SYGVKD. Trimming left V 3 bases short and J 3 bases short, with 12 bases between. CDR3 bases: TGTGCCATCAGTGACCCCCGTGAAGATGGGGCCAACGTCCTGACTTTC. Protein: CAISDPREDGANVLTF.

This clonotype was picked up many times. This chain links TRBV29-1 with TRBJ2-2, with D maybe TRBD1 (5 bases). The CDR3 is 11 residues long. The germline gives CDR1 SQVTM, CDR2 ANQGSEA. The V end was cut by 6 bases, the J end by 6 bases, with 8 bases between. This chain's CDR3 is CSVRVAGELFF. CDR3 DNA sequence: TGCAGCGTCAGGGTTGCCGGGGAGCTGTTTTTT.

This clonotype was found a few times. The chain is built from TRBV5-6 and TRBJ2-1; D remains unclear. The CDR3 contains 12 residues. Germline V gene lookup returns CDR1 SGHDT and CDR2 YYEEEE. The ends were cut back, 3 bases at V and 10 bases at J, with 11 bases in the middle. The CDR3 reads CASSSSVREQFF. The CDR3 nucleotides read TGTGCCAGCAGCTCCTCGGTGCGGGAGCAGTTCTTC.

This clonotype occurred many times. The chain is built from TRBV29-1 and TRBJ1-5; D is possibly TRBD1 (5 bases). The CDR3 is 15 residues long. The germline V gene encodes CDR1 SQVTM and CDR2 ANQGSEA. Trimming left V 3 bases short and J 6 bases short, with 18 bases between. The CDR3 is CSVDPYRSFGQPQHF. For the CDR3, the DNA is TGCAGCGTTGACCCGTACAGGAGTTTTGGTCAGCCCCAGCATTTT.

Many counts were recorded for this clonotype. The chain links TRBV20-1 to TRBJ2-1, with 11 bases fitting TRBD2. The ends lost 3 bases at V and 3 bases at J; junction bases unmatched: 1. The V gene's germline CDR1 is DFQATT and CDR2 SNEGSKA (reference sequence). This CDR3 has 14 residues. The CDR3 reads CSARGLADYNEQFF. In DNA form, the CDR3 reads TGCAGTGCTAGGGGACTAGCGGACTACAATGAGCAGTTCTTC.

This clonotype was recorded many times. The chain links TRBV20-1 to TRBJ2-1; 8 bases align to TRBD1. CDR1 DFQATT and CDR2 SNEGSKA come from the germline V gene (reference sequence). Germline trimming cut 0 bases from V and 3 bases from J; bases unmatched to any gene: 7. This CDR3 has 16 amino acids. DNA for the CDR3: TGCAGTGCTAGAGACCTTGCAGGGGGCCTCTACAATGAGCAGTTCTTC. Amino acid sequence: CSARDLAGGLYNEQFF.

This clonotype appeared once. Just one base apart from a much larger clone, this may be a read error. The rearrangement joins TRBV21-1 to TRBJ1-4. TRBV21-1 is deemed a pseudogene. CDR3 length: 16 amino acids. The CDR3 is CASSSLRDGLPEKLFF. In nucleotides, the CDR3 is TGTGCCAGCAGCAGCCTCCGGGACGGCCTTCCTGAAAAACTGTTTTTT.